The 6 T cell receptor beta chains below all came from one sample that was sequenced in a study of T cell clonality in common variable immunodeficiency. Libraries were prepared by immunoSEQ multiplex PCR; TCRdb keeps only in-frame clonotypes and omits some of them. There are roughly 30,000 clones in the sample, none observed a single time. The study, taken as a whole, reports: Reportedly, TCR beta sequences from common variable immunodeficiency showed fewer deletions and N-nucleotide insertions.

Their antigens are not known. The sample taken for sequencing was peripheral blood mononuclear cells. These receptors were obtained from a human donor with common variable immunodeficiency.

This clone was seen ten or more times. The CDR3 end lies 3 residues beyond the end of the read and is filled in from the germline J gene. This chain connects TRBV19 to TRBJ2-7, with D unclear. Trimming pared 1 base from V and 5 bases from J, leaving 9 bases between. Germline lookup yields CDR1 LNHDA and CDR2 SQIVND (reference sequence). This CDR3 is built from 13 residues. This chain's CDR3 is CASSIVLGNEQYF. The covered CDR3 bases are TGTGCCAGTAGTATAGTCCTGGGCAACGAG.

The sample holds a few counts of this clone. The CDR3 end falls 3 residues outside the read, so it is completed with the germline J gene. The chain has TRBV19 and TRBJ2-1; D possibly corresponds to TRBD2 (6 bases). V shed 1 base and J shed 8 bases, with 12 bases lying between them. Germline lookup yields CDR1 LNHDA and CDR2 SQIVND (reference sequence). The CDR3 sequence is 14 residues long. The CDR3 bases that were read are TGTGCCAGTAGTATAGGGGGCTCGGGAGATGAG. This gives the protein CASSIGGSGDE. The entire CDR3 protein is CASSIGGSGDEQFF. Filled out from reference TRBV19 and TRBJ2-1, the complete variable domain reads DGGITQSPKYLFRKEGQNVTLSCEQNLNHDAMYWYRQDPGQGLRLIYYSQIVNDFQKGDIAEGYSVSREKKESFPLTVTSAQKNPTAFYLCASSIGGSGDEQFFGPGTRLTVL.

This clone has more than one count but fewer than ten. The CDR3 end falls 3 residues outside the read, so it is completed with the germline J gene. The chain uses TRBV6-1 and TRBJ2-7; TRBD1 agrees at 10 bases. Germline assignment: CDR1 MNHNS and CDR2 SASEGT. CDR3 length: 15 amino acids. The trim removed 4 bases at V and 0 bases at J, leaving 3 bases unmatched. CDR3: CASSGDRGPSYEQYF. The CDR3 DNA, read in part, is TGTGCCAGCAGTGGGGACAGGGGACCCTCCTACGAG.

This clone was observed at least ten times. Read data end 3 residues before the CDR3 end; the end is taken from the germline J gene. The V gene is TRBV13, the J gene TRBJ2-1, with 13 bases identical to TRBD2. The V gene end was trimmed by 5 bases and the J gene end by 3 bases; junction bases not matched to a gene: 7. Germline assignment: CDR1 PRHDT and CDR2 FYEKMQ (reference sequence). The CDR3 contains 17 residues. The CDR3 DNA, read in part, is TGTGCCAGCAGCCTAAGGACTAGCGGGAGTTTCTACAATGAG. Protein: CASSLRTSGSFYNE. The CDR3 in its entirety is CASSLRTSGSFYNEQFF. The full variable domain, its missing parts supplied by reference TRBV13 and TRBJ2-1, is AAGVIQSPRHLIKEKRETATLKCYPIPRHDTVYWYQQGPGQDPQFLISFYEKMQSDKGSIPDRFSAQQFSDYHSELNMSSLELGDSALYFCASSLRTSGSFYNEQFFGPGTRLTVL.

This clone was seen repeatedly, ten times or more. The CDR3 is cut off 3 residues early in the read; its end comes from the germline J gene. J is TRBJ2-1 and V is TRBV18; 7 bases agree with TRBD2. This CDR3 has 15 residues. Per germline, CDR1 KGHSH and CDR2 LQKENI. V lost 3 bases and J lost 5; bases outside the gene matches: 7. The CDR3 bases that were read are TGTGCCAGCTCACCTCTCAGCGGGGCAAACAATGAG. It translates to CASSPLSGANNE. The whole CDR3 protein reads CASSPLSGANNEQFF.

This clone was observed many times. Read coverage stops 3 residues before the CDR3 terminus; the germline J gene supplies the remainder. This rearrangement joins TRBV30 to TRBJ2-5, with D possibly matching TRBD1 (6 bases). The CDR3 has 13 amino acids. In germline, CDR1 is GTSNPN, CDR2 SVGIG (reference sequence). Trimming stripped 2 bases from V and 4 bases from J, with 11 bases between. The CDR3 region is CAWSKHRAETQYF. CDR3 bases read: TGTGCCTGGAGTAAGCACAGGGCAGAGACC. Full variable domain (outside the CDR3, taken from reference TRBV30 and TRBJ2-5): SQTIHQWPATLVQPVGSPLSLECTVEGTSNPNLYWYRQAAGRGLQLLFYSVGIGQISSEVPQNLSASRPQDRQFILSSKKLLLSDSGFYLCAWSKHRAETQYFGPGTRLLVL.